The source of this TCR beta chain is a study of T-cell reconstitution after alpha-beta-depleted transplantation in children. The CDR3 covers 15 residues. Germline-derived CDR1 and CDR2 are SGDLS and YYNGEE. With V trimmed by 0 bases and J by 4 bases, 4 bases remained unmatched. This clonotype appeared a few times. Preparation of the TCRbeta library was carried out with unique molecular identifiers. Via MiXCR, TCRdb re-called the PCR reads, giving one row per CDR3 protein. Here the sample spans more than 550,000 distinct CDR3 sequences, more than 9% being singletons. The V call is TRBV9, the J call TRBJ2-5, with 9 bases fitting TRBD2. This specimen was PBMCs from the stem cell graft donor, taken from the stem cell graft. This TCR was recovered from a human donor who donated a stem cell graft to a child with acute myeloid leukemia. For the CDR3, the DNA is TGTGCCAGCAGCGTAGGAGGTAGCGGGAGAGAGACCCAGTACTTC. It yields the protein CASSVGGSGRETQYF. Full variable domain (rest looked up from reference TRBV9 and TRBJ2-5): DSGVTQTPKHLITATGQRVTLRCSPRSGDLSVYWYQQSLDQGLQFLIQYYNGEERAKGNILERFSAQQFPDLHSELNLSSLELGDSALYFCASSVGGSGRETQYFGPGTRLLVL.